These 21 T cell receptor beta chains were all obtained from the same sample, sequenced in a study of cytomegalovirus exposure and HLA in healthy donors. It was with 60 Vbeta and 13 Jbeta primers that the PCR ran. Repertoires were generated with immunoSEQ multiplex PCR, while TCRdb's copy carries only in-frame clones and drops some. Its listing shows approximately 70,000 clones. What was sequenced was PBMCs. These receptor sequences come from a woman in her 40s in good health and CMV-seropositive.

The CDR3 region is CASILPTGKGSADTQYF. CDR3 sequence (DNA): TGTGCCAGCATCCTACCGACAGGGAAGGGGAGCGCAGATACGCAGTATTTT. The chain links TRBV7-9 to TRBJ2-3, with TRBD1 matching over 7 bases. CDR1 and CDR2 from the germline V gene are SEHNR and FQNEAQ (reference sequence). The trim removed 7 bases at V and 4 bases at J, leaving 17 bases unmatched. CDR3 length: 17 amino acids.

The J gene is TRBJ1-5, the V gene TRBV19; no firm D call. V lost 5 bases to trimming and J lost 6 bases, with 14 bases between them. This CDR3 is 14 amino acids long. Germline loops: CDR1 LNHDA, CDR2 SQIVND (reference sequence). In DNA form, the CDR3 reads TGTGCCAGTAGTTTCGGAAACCGAGGTCAGCCCCAGCATTTT. Protein sequence: CASSFGNRGQPQHF.

V is TRBV19 and J is TRBJ2-3; D not resolved. This CDR3 region has 15 residues. Per germline, CDR1 LNHDA and CDR2 SQIVND (reference sequence). With 1 base removed from V and 0 bases from J, the gap between germline ends came to 8 bases. CDR3: CASSIVSPSTDTQYF. CDR3 bases: TGTGCCAGTAGTATAGTTAGCCCCAGCACAGATACGCAGTATTTT.

The rearrangement uses TRBV27 and TRBJ1-5; D not resolved. In germline, CDR1 is MNHEY, CDR2 SMNVEV (reference sequence). The V end lost 2 bases, the J end lost 3 bases, and 11 bases lay between the germline ends. The CDR3 has 15 amino acids. This CDR3 reads CASSLSGPTNQPQHF. Here the CDR3 DNA reads TGTGCCAGCAGTTTAAGCGGCCCGACCAATCAGCCCCAGCATTTT.

CDR3 loop: CASSFELAENSYNEQFF. The CDR3 bases are TGTGCCAGCAGCTTTGAACTAGCGGAAAACTCCTACAATGAGCAGTTCTTC. This sequence joins TRBV12-1 and TRBJ2-1; the D call of TRBD2 is as the table states it, not checked on the DNA. TRBV12-1 is annotated as a pseudogene. This CDR3 has 17 residues.

The chain joins TRBV2 to TRBJ2-7, with D perhaps TRBD1 (6 bases). Germline CDR1 and CDR2: SNHLY and FYNNEI. This CDR3 region has 12 residues. Here the CDR3 DNA reads TGTGCGAACGGACAGAACCGCTGGGAGCAGTACTTC. Translation gives CANGQNRWEQYF.

The V gene is TRBV19, the J gene TRBJ1-6; unclear D gene. With 0 bases removed from V and 8 bases from J, the gap between germline ends came to 14 bases. Germline CDR1 and CDR2: LNHDA and SQIVND (reference sequence). This CDR3 contains 16 residues. CDR3 DNA sequence: TGTGCCAGTAGTATAGATCACACAGCTAGCGATTCACCCCTCCACTTT. Protein product: CASSIDHTASDSPLHF.

The chain uses TRBV7-8 and TRBJ1-1; 9 nucleotides align to TRBD1. V dropped 4 bases and J dropped 3; count of bases not matched to a gene: 0. Germline-derived CDR1 and CDR2 are SGHVS and FQNEAQ. CDR3 length: 13 amino acids. In nucleotides, the CDR3 is TGTGCCAGCAGCTGGACAGGGGACACTGAAGCTTTCTTT. Amino acids: CASSWTGDTEAFF.

The V gene is TRBV18, the J gene TRBJ1-1, with a tentative D call TRBD1 (6 bases). This CDR3 has 15 residues. Germline V gene lookup returns CDR1 KGHSH and CDR2 LQKENI. V was trimmed by 5 bases and J by 4 bases, leaving 17 bases between them. This CDR3 reads CASSSQGPPTTEAFF. In nucleotides, the CDR3 is TGTGCCAGCTCATCTCAGGGGCCCCCAACCACTGAAGCTTTCTTT.

V gene TRBV19 combines with J gene TRBJ1-5; D is unresolved. Germline V gene lookup returns CDR1 LNHDA and CDR2 SQIVND (reference sequence). This CDR3 comprises 13 residues. The ends were cut back, 1 base at V and 5 bases at J, with 6 bases in the middle. CDR3 sequence (DNA): TGTGCCAGTAGTATAGGCCAGGATCAGCCCCAGCATTTT. Encoded protein: CASSIGQDQPQHF.

This chain joins TRBV7-2 and TRBJ1-2; 7 nucleotides align to TRBD1. CDR1 SGHTA and CDR2 FQGNSA come from the germline V gene. The CDR3 contains 14 residues. Unmatched junction bases numbered 5, after V lost 0 bases and J lost 7 bases. CDR3 loop: CASSLAGGGPGYTF. The CDR3 DNA sequence: TGTGCCAGCAGCTTAGCAGGGGGCGGACCTGGCTACACCTTC.

Here the CDR3 reads CASSRGGSETQYF. CDR3 DNA: TGTGCCAGCAGTCGGGGGGGCAGTGAGACCCAGTACTTC. The rearrangement uses TRBV25-1 and TRBJ2-5; the match to TRBD2 covers 8 bases. Germline V CDR1 and CDR2: MGHDK, SYGVNS. Trimming removed 5 bases from V and 5 bases from J; junction bases left unmatched: 4. The CDR3 totals 13 residues.

The chain combines TRBV5-1 with TRBJ2-7, with 8 bases matching TRBD1. The CDR3 spans 16 residues. Germline V gene data show CDR1 as SGHRS and CDR2 as YFSETQ. V lost 3 bases, J lost 6 bases, and 14 bases stayed unmatched. DNA for the CDR3: TGCGCCAGCAGCTCGAGGATAGGACAGGGAATAGGCGAGCAGTACTTC. It translates to CASSSRIGQGIGEQYF.

The V and J genes are TRBV28 and TRBJ1-3, with D possibly being TRBD1 (6 bases). This CDR3 spans 14 amino acids. Trimming removed 7 bases from V and 0 bases from J, with 10 bases in between. Germline lookup yields CDR1 MDHEN and CDR2 SYDVKM. The CDR3 here is CASTGALSGNTIYF. CDR3 nucleotide sequence: TGTGCCAGCACAGGGGCACTCTCTGGAAACACCATATATTTT.

This chain uses TRBV19 with TRBJ1-2; D is uncertain. CDR3 length: 16 amino acids. Germline CDR1 and CDR2: LNHDA and SQIVND (reference sequence). V was cut by 2 bases and J by 4 bases, with 17 bases left in between. The CDR3: CASSIRLGDEGYGYTF. DNA for the CDR3: TGTGCCAGTAGTATACGATTGGGAGACGAGGGCTATGGCTACACCTTC. The variable domain in full, with the rest retrieved from reference TRBV19 and TRBJ1-2, is DGGITQSPKYLFRKEGQNVTLSCEQNLNHDAMYWYRQDPGQGLRLIYYSQIVNDFQKGDIAEGYSVSREKKESFPLTVTSAQKNPTAFYLCASSIRLGDEGYGYTFGSGTRLTVV.

The chain uses TRBV2 and TRBJ2-1; 7 positions match TRBD2. The CDR3 consists of 15 residues. V lost 2 bases, J lost 2 bases, and 3 bases stayed unmatched. Germline CDR1 SNHLY, CDR2 FYNNEI. The CDR3 region is CASSEQLAAYNEQFF. In nucleotides, the CDR3 is TGTGCCAGCAGTGAACAGCTAGCGGCCTACAATGAGCAGTTCTTC. The full variable domain, with the rest looked up from reference TRBV2 and TRBJ2-1, is EPEVTQTPSHQVTQMGQEVILRCVPISNHLYFYWYRQILGQKVEFLVSFYNNEISEKSEIFDDQFSVERPDGSNFTLKIRSTKLEDSAMYFCASSEQLAAYNEQFFGPGTRLTVL.

The J gene is TRBJ2-7, the V gene TRBV29-1; 10 bases are shared with TRBD1. V lost 6 bases to trimming and J lost 4 bases; unmatched junction nucleotides: 6. The CDR3 runs to 13 residues. Looked up from germline, CDR1 is SQVTM and CDR2 is ANQGSEA. CDR3 residues: CSVPGTGVYEQYF. For the CDR3, the DNA is TGCAGCGTCCCCGGGACAGGGGTTTACGAGCAGTACTTC.

This chain uses TRBV18 with TRBJ2-3; TRBD2 matches 14 bases. Germline loops: CDR1 KGHSH, CDR2 LQKENI. This CDR3 region has 15 residues. V was clipped by 5 bases and J by 5 bases; unmatched bases: 3. CDR3: CASSWTSGGIDTQYF. The CDR3, as DNA: TGTGCCAGCTCATGGACTAGCGGGGGGATAGATACGCAGTATTTT.

The J gene is TRBJ1-1, the V gene TRBV11-3; unclear D gene. The germline V gene has CDR1 SGHNT and CDR2 YENEEA. Trimming cost V 5 bases and J 4 bases, with 11 bases left between them. The CDR3 has 13 residues. The CDR3 reads CASSRVGGTEAFF. CDR3 nucleotide sequence: TGTGCCAGCAGCCGGGTAGGCGGCACTGAAGCTTTCTTT.

The chain combines TRBV5-1 with TRBJ2-2; maybe TRBD2 (7 bases). The germline V gene encodes CDR1 SGHRS and CDR2 YFSETQ. The V and J ends lost 3 bases and 4 bases respectively, with 19 bases between them. CDR3 length equals 17 residues. CDR3 nucleotide sequence: TGCGCCAGCAGCTCTGCCCCAGGGGAGGGAGGCACCGGGGAGCTGTTTTTT. This codes for CASSSAPGEGGTGELFF.

This chain uses TRBV11-3 with TRBJ2-1, with 10 nucleotides matching TRBD2. Germline values: CDR1 SGHNT, CDR2 YENEEA. There are 15 residues in the CDR3. The J segment lost 4 bases and the V segment lost 6 bases, leaving 6 bases of the junction unmatched. CDR3 coding DNA: TGTGCCAGCAGTCCTCGGACTAGCGGTTACAATGAGCAGTTCTTC. This sequence encodes CASSPRTSGYNEQFF. Full variable domain (remainder filled in from reference TRBV11-3 and TRBJ2-1): EAGVVQSPRYKIIEKKQPVAFWCNPISGHNTLYWYLQNLGQGPELLIRYENEEAVDDSQLPKDRFSAERLKGVDSTLKIQPAELGDSAVYLCASSPRTSGYNEQFFGPGTRLTVL.